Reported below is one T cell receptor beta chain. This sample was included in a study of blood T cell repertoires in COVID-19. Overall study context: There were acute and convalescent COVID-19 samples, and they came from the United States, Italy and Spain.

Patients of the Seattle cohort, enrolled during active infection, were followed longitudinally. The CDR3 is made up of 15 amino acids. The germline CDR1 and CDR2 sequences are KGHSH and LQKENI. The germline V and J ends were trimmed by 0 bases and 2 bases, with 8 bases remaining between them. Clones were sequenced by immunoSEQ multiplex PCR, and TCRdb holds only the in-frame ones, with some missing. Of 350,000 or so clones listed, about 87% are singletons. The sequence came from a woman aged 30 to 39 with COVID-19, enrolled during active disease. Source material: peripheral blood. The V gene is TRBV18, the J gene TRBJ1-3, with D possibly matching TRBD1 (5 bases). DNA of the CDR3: TGTGCCAGCTCACCACCGGAAGGGGCTGGAAACACCATATATTTT. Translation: CASSPPEGAGNTIYF. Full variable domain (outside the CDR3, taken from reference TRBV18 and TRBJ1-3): NAGVMQNPRHLVRRRGQEARLRCSPMKGHSHVYWYRQLPEEGLKFMVYLQKENIIDESGMPKERFSAEFPKEGPSILRIQQVVRGDSAAYFCASSPPEGAGNTIYFGEGSWLTVV.